The T cell receptor beta chain under discussion was sequenced for a study of shared clonotypes between healthy human individuals. Naive CD8 cells, CD45RO-negative and positively selected for CCR7, excluded terminally differentiated effector memory CD45RA+ cells. This clone has a single count. Its antigen remains unidentified. Each subset's genomic DNA was shared equally among a number of immunoSEQ plates. Sequenced by immunoSEQ multiplex PCR; TCRdb stores in-frame clones only, minus some. The table has roughly 600,000 clones, roughly 98% seen once. Findings and caveats of the study: Depth of sequencing was expected to influence donor clonotype sharing. Non-shared clonotypes showed lower generation probabilities than clonotypes common to all four donors.

The CDR3 loop spans 13 amino acids. V lost 5 bases to trimming and J lost 10 bases, with 17 bases between them. Germline CDR1 is MNHEY and CDR2 is SVGAGI. The receptor was derived from a man aged 25-45 years in good health. V usage is TRBV6-5 and J usage is TRBJ1-1, with D possibly TRBD1 on 6 matching bases. Sample: naive CD8+ T cells sorted from blood. CDR3 sequence (DNA): TGTGCCAGCAGTGCGACTCCACAGGACAGAGCTTTCTTT. It codes for CASSATPQDRAFF.